These T cell receptor beta chains were read from a single sample in a study of CD8 T cells in Susac syndrome. TCRdb re-derived calls from the immunoSEQ multiplex PCR reads in MiXCR, one entry per CDR3 protein. The table lists 140,000 or so distinct CDR3 sequences, roughly 95% of them singletons. The specimen sequenced was CD4+ T cells from PBMCs. The receptors originated from a human donor in good health. The CDR3 runs from the conserved cysteine through the conserved F or W. The D gene is left open where the match is weak. Part of the rows lack a size; the others show once, few, many or a class for expanded clones.

d_gene,abundance,v_gene,j_gene,CDR3nt,CDR3aa
NA,NA,TRBV12-3/TRBV12-4,TRBJ1-3,TGTGCCAGCAGTTTACTAATCTCTGGAAACACCATATATTTT,CASSLLISGNTIYF
NA,NA,TRBV3-1,TRBJ2-5,TGTGCCAGCAGCCTTTGGAGTGAAGAGACCCAGTACTTC,CASSLWSEETQYF
NA,NA,TRBV5-1,TRBJ2-3,TGCGCCAGCAGCTTGGTCCGCACAGATACGCAGTATTTT,CASSLVRTDTQYF
NA,NA,TRBV19,TRBJ2-7,TGTGCCAGTAGTCGTGACACCTACGAGCAGTACTTC,CASSRDTYEQYF
TRBD2,few,TRBV6-1,TRBJ2-7,TGTGCCAGCAGTGAATACGGACTAGCGGCAACCTACGAGCAGTACTTC,CASSEYGLAATYEQYF
NA,NA,TRBV5-4,TRBJ2-5,TGTGCCAGCAGCCCCATGCGGAATTCGGAGACCCAGTACTTC,CASSPMRNSETQYF
TRBD2,NA,TRBV27,TRBJ2-7,TGTGCCAGCAGCCTGACTAGCGGGAGTATGTACGAGCAGTACTTC,CASSLTSGSMYEQYF
NA,once,TRBV7-2,TRBJ2-7,TGTGCCAGCAGCTTATACGGTCAATGGACAGACTCCTACGAGCAGTACTTC,CASSLYGQWTDSYEQYF
NA,once,TRBV7-2,TRBJ1-5,TGTGCCAGCAGCTTAGCGAGGGGGTTTAGCAATCAGCCCCAGCATTTT,CASSLARGFSNQPQHF
NA,NA,TRBV5-1,TRBJ2-3,TGCGCCAGCAGCTTTTCCCCCCAGGCAGATACGCAGTATTTT,CASSFSPQADTQYF
NA,NA,TRBV4-2,TRBJ1-3,TGTGCCAGCAGCCAAGGAATGGGGCAGGGTGAAAACACCATATATTTT,CASSQGMGQGENTIYF
NA,NA,TRBV6-5,TRBJ2-1,TGTGCCAGCAGTTACTCCCAGACAACTAGCTCCTACAATGAGCAGTTCTTC,CASSYSQTTSSYNEQFF
TRBD1,NA,TRBV24-1,TRBJ1-2,TGTGCCACCAGTGAACCCGGGACAGCCTCTTACTATGGCTACACCTTC,CATSEPGTASYYGYTF
NA,once,TRBV27,TRBJ1-4,TGTGCCAGCAGTTTCCGAGCTAATGAAAAACTGTTTTTT,CASSFRANEKLFF
TRBD1,NA,TRBV14,TRBJ1-2,TGTGCCAGCAGTCGACAGGGCTCCTATGGCTACACCTTC,CASSRQGSYGYTF
TRBD1,NA,TRBV20-1,TRBJ1-4,TGCAGTGTTCCCTCCGGACAGGGGGGTGAAAAACTGTTTTTT,CSVPSGQGGEKLFF
TRBD2,NA,TRBV4-2,TRBJ2-3,TGTGCCAGCAGCACCGGGACTAGCGGAATCACAGATACGCAGTATTTT,CASSTGTSGITDTQYF
TRBD2,NA,TRBV4-2,TRBJ2-5,TGTGCCAGCAGATTACTAGCGGACCAAGAGACCCAGTACTTC,CASRLLADQETQYF
TRBD1,once,TRBV4-1,TRBJ1-1,TGCGCCAGCAGCTCGGGACAGGGGAATGGGAACACTGAAGCTTTCTTT,CASSSGQGNGNTEAFF
NA,NA,TRBV30,TRBJ2-7,TGTGCTGGGAGGATTGTCTACGAGCAGTACTTC,CAGRIVYEQYF
TRBD2,NA,TRBV18,TRBJ2-2,TGTGCCAGCTCACAGTCCTGGGGGACTAGCGTGTTGGAGCTGTTTTTT,CASSQSWGTSVLELFF
TRBD2,once,TRBV29-1,TRBJ2-7,TGCAGCGCCAGGGGCGCTAGCGGGAGACTCCACGAGCAGTACTTC,CSARGASGRLHEQYF